The 16 T cell receptor beta chains presented below share a single source sample, sequenced in a study of shared clonotypes between healthy human individuals. Sequencing used immunoSEQ multiplex PCR; TCRdb keeps in-frame clones, though not all of them. The sample records roughly 110,000 clones, about 71% being singletons. Sequencing was performed on memory CD8+ T cells sorted from blood. Subset of the sample: CD45RO+ cells pooled with CCR7-negative TemRA cells. The source is a woman younger than 45 in good health.

V and J are TRBV28 and TRBJ2-7; the match to TRBD1 covers 8 bases. Trimming removed 6 bases from V and 5 bases from J; junction bases left unmatched: 6. This CDR3 region has 13 residues. CDR1 is MDHEN and CDR2 is SYDVKM in the germline V gene. As DNA, the CDR3 is TGTGCCAGCAGCCGCTTGGACAGGGACGAGCAGTACTTC. This encodes CASSRLDRDEQYF. The full variable domain, rest sourced from reference TRBV28 and TRBJ2-7, is DVKVTQSSRYLVKRTGEKVFLECVQDMDHENMFWYRQDPGLGLRLIYFSYDVKMKEKGDIPEGYSVSREKKERFSLILESASTNQTSMYLCASSRLDRDEQYFGPGTRLTVT.

The rearrangement uses TRBV5-6 and TRBJ1-2; 7 positions agree with TRBD1. This CDR3 has 15 residues. Germline V gene sequence: CDR1 SGHDT, CDR2 YYEEEE. V lost 1 base to trimming and J lost 6 bases; unmatched junction nucleotides: 9. The CDR3 spells CASSLFSPRGNGYTF. The CDR3 nucleotides are TGTGCCAGCAGCTTGTTCTCGCCCAGGGGGAATGGCTACACCTTC.

The V call is TRBV7-9, the J call TRBJ2-1; D perhaps matches TRBD2 (5 bases). V was shortened by 5 bases and J by 0 bases, with 14 bases between the two germline ends. Germline CDR1 is SEHNR and CDR2 is FQNEAQ (reference sequence). The CDR3 is 16 residues long. The CDR3 DNA follows: TGTGCCAGCAGCCCCGGGGTGAGAAGCTCCTACAATGAGCAGTTCTTC. Residues: CASSPGVRSSYNEQFF.

This clone was found once. The gene calls are TRBV27 and TRBJ2-1; weak D call: TRBD2 (6 bases). Germline V lookup: CDR1 MNHEY, CDR2 SMNVEV (reference sequence). This CDR3 spans 14 amino acids. Deletions cut 3 bases from V and 6 bases from J, with 12 bases between. The chain's CDR3 is CASSFYSSVNEQFF. The CDR3 nucleotides read TGTGCCAGCAGTTTTTACTCTAGCGTCAATGAGCAGTTCTTC.

This chain links TRBV5-6 with TRBJ1-2; D might be TRBD1 (6 bases). The CDR3 spans 17 residues. The ends were cut back, 0 bases at V and 2 bases at J, with 17 bases in the middle. Germline lookup yields CDR1 SGHDT and CDR2 YYEEEE. The CDR3 DNA is TGTGCCAGCAGCTTGGCCTTCTCCGGGACACCGAACTATGGCTACACCTTC. Its translation: CASSLAFSGTPNYGYTF.

This rearrangement joins TRBV6-6 to TRBJ1-5; TRBD1 aligns across 7 bases. The CDR3 runs to 16 residues. Germline CDR1 is MNHNY and CDR2 is SVGAGI (reference sequence). The V segment lost 6 bases and the J segment 5 bases; nucleotides outside the gene matches: 13. The CDR3 is CASRNLIQGGDQPQHF. The CDR3 DNA follows: TGTGCCAGCAGGAATCTAATTCAGGGGGGGGATCAGCCCCAGCATTTT.

This rearrangement joins TRBV6-6 to TRBJ1-4; no definite D call. This CDR3 is 16 amino acids long. Germline V gene sequence: CDR1 MNHNY, CDR2 SVGAGI (reference sequence). V was trimmed by 6 bases and J by 8 bases, leaving 22 bases between them. CDR3 in DNA: TGTGCCAGCAGCGATAAGCCGGGAGTCGGAGGGGAAAAACTGTTTTTT. Its protein is CASSDKPGVGGEKLFF.

V is TRBV27 and J is TRBJ2-7; the match to TRBD2 covers 8 bases. CDR3 size: 13 residues. The germline V gene encodes CDR1 MNHEY and CDR2 SMNVEV (reference sequence). V was pared by 9 bases and J by 2 bases, with 6 bases of the junction left unmatched. The CDR3 is CASAGGGAYEQYF. Here the CDR3 DNA reads TGTGCCAGTGCGGGGGGTGGGGCCTACGAGCAGTACTTC.

The V call is TRBV4-1, the J call TRBJ2-1; D is unclear. This CDR3 region has 14 residues. Trimming took off 0 bases at V and 7 bases at J, with 10 bases between the two ends. From germline, CDR1 is MGHRA and CDR2 YSYEKL. The chain's CDR3 is CASSQDRAANEQFF. The DNA of the CDR3 is TGCGCCAGCAGCCAAGACCGGGCCGCTAATGAGCAGTTCTTC.

The rearrangement links TRBV19 to TRBJ2-7; tentatively, D is TRBD2 (5 bases). Germline CDR1 LNHDA, CDR2 SQIVND (reference sequence). Deletions cut 6 bases from V and 7 bases from J, with 16 bases between. The CDR3 extends over 13 amino acids. In DNA form, the CDR3 reads TGTGCCAGTAGCCCGGGCGGGTTGAAGGAGCAGTACTTC. Its protein product is CASSPGGLKEQYF.

This clone was counted at least ten times. This chain uses TRBV19 with TRBJ1-5; possible D gene TRBD1, 5 bases. With 7 bases removed from V and 2 bases from J, the gap between germline ends came to 12 bases. CDR3 length: 14 residues. Germline V gene data show CDR1 as LNHDA and CDR2 as SQIVND (reference sequence). This CDR3 is CASISQGGNQPQHF. The CDR3, as DNA: TGTGCCAGTATAAGCCAGGGTGGCAATCAGCCCCAGCATTTT.

CDR3 sequence reads: CASSFSRFAGESYEQYF. The DNA of the CDR3 is TGTGCCAGCAGTTTTTCTCGATTCGCGGGAGAGAGCTACGAGCAGTACTTC. V usage is TRBV27 and J usage is TRBJ2-7, with 7 bases lining up with TRBD2. This CDR3 contains 17 residues. Germline V gene sequence: CDR1 MNHEY, CDR2 SMNVEV (reference sequence). The V and J ends lost 3 bases and 3 bases, in that order; junction bases with no gene match: 14.

The V call is TRBV28, the J call TRBJ2-3; 11 bases agree with TRBD1. Germline CDR1 MDHEN, CDR2 SYDVKM. The length of the CDR3 is 16 residues. V shed 5 bases, J shed 2 bases, and the junction held 6 bases outside the gene matches. CDR3 sequence (DNA): TGTGCCAGCAGTGTCCGGGACAGGGGGGACACAGATACGCAGTATTTT. Protein sequence: CASSVRDRGDTDTQYF.

The CDR3 nucleotides read TGTGCCAGCAGTGACTCCTCTTCCGGGGAGCTGTTTTTT. It specifies CASSDSSSGELFF. The chain is built from TRBV6-4 and TRBJ2-2, with no clear D. CDR1 and CDR2 (germline): MRHNA, SNTAGT. This CDR3 is built from 13 residues. V lost 0 bases, J lost 6 bases, and 5 bases lay in between.

The V call is TRBV6-5, the J call TRBJ2-7; 11 nucleotides agree with TRBD2. The CDR3 is 15 residues long. The V gene's germline CDR1 is MNHEY and CDR2 SVGAGI. With V trimmed by 6 bases and J by 6 bases, 10 bases remained unmatched. The CDR3 is CASRSSGTSGTEQYF. The CDR3 coding sequence is TGTGCCAGCAGAAGCTCCGGGACTAGCGGCACCGAGCAGTACTTC.

The chain employs TRBV29-1 and TRBJ2-3, with a possible D match to TRBD1 (6 bases). In germline, CDR1 is SQVTM, CDR2 ANQGSEA. The germline V and J ends were trimmed by 5 bases and 2 bases, with 11 bases remaining between them. The CDR3 is made up of 13 amino acids. In nucleotides, the CDR3 is TGCAGCGTTAGAAGGGGGTCCACAGATACGCAGTATTTT. Translated: CSVRRGSTDTQYF.